A selection of T cell receptor beta chains follows, all from one sample in a study of shared clonotypes between healthy human individuals. The repertoire was sequenced with immunoSEQ multiplex PCR; TCRdb's copy has only in-frame clones and lacks some. The sample shows more than 450,000 clones, roughly 78% of them seen only once. Sequenced: PBMCs. The receptor set was obtained from a woman between 35 and 50 years old in good health. Some clones in this sample may be carry-over from other donors' samples. Each CDR3 is given with its conserved first and last residue. Each record gives: D gene, V gene, J gene, clone size, CDR3 protein, CDR3 DNA. D genes are given only for firm matches. A clone size is listed for some rows: how often the clone was seen (once, few, many), or a class if it is expanded.

TRBD1	TRBV6-5	TRBJ2-5	NA	CASRAGGVPETQYF	TGTGCCAGCCGGGCAGGGGGCGTTCCAGAGACCCAGTACTTC
NA	TRBV6-5	TRBJ1-5	NA	CATRNVGAGPQHF	TGTGCCACCAGAAACGTAGGAGCGGGGCCCCAGCATTTT
NA	TRBV7-9	TRBJ1-6	NA	CASSLGDGVLDPLHF	TGTGCCAGCAGCTTAGGAGACGGAGTTTTAGACCCCCTCCACTTT
NA	TRBV19	TRBJ2-3	NA	CAAHLGGRQGGGTDTQYF	TGTGCCGCTCACCTGGGTGGCCGACAGGGAGGGGGCACAGATACGCAGTATTTT
TRBD1	TRBV7-6	TRBJ2-2	NA	CASSLARQGAGELFF	TGTGCCAGCAGCTTAGCCAGACAGGGGGCCGGGGAGCTGTTTTTT
TRBD2	TRBV2	TRBJ2-5	NA	CASDLGQREVETQYF	TGTGCCAGCGACTTGGGGCAGCGGGAGGTTGAGACCCAGTACTTC
NA	TRBV29-1	TRBJ2-3	NA	CSVEEGGPQYF	TGCAGCGTTGAAGAGGGGGGGCCGCAGTATTTT
NA	TRBV2	TRBJ1-5	NA	CASTQGNLRNQPQHF	TGTGCCAGCACCCAGGGGAATTTGCGCAATCAGCCCCAGCATTTT
TRBD1	TRBV28	TRBJ2-7	NA	CASSLRGQFFRAYEQYF	TGTGCCAGCAGTTTACGGGGACAGTTTTTTAGGGCCTACGAGCAGTACTTC
NA	TRBV5-1	TRBJ2-5	NA	CASSPLPYGRVETQYF	TGCGCCAGCAGCCCCCTACCTTATGGGAGAGTTGAGACCCAGTACTTC
NA	TRBV20-1	TRBJ2-3	NA	CSQSASYEQYF	TGCAGTCAGTCTGCCTCTTATGAGCAGTATTTT
NA	TRBV6-5	TRBJ2-7	NA	CASSRQGGSYEQYF	TGTGCCAGCAGCAGACAGGGAGGCTCCTACGAGCAGTACTTC
TRBD1	TRBV11-2	TRBJ2-7	NA	CASSLGTGLYEQYF	TGTGCCAGCAGCTTAGGGACAGGGCTCTACGAGCAGTACTTC
TRBD1	TRBV28	TRBJ1-1	NA	CASSTDRGRQQAFF	TGTGCCAGCAGTACGGACAGGGGAAGGCAACAAGCTTTCTTT
NA	TRBV28	TRBJ2-3	NA	CASSPGRNTDTQYF	TGTGCCAGCAGTCCCGGGCGAAACACAGATACGCAGTATTTT
TRBD2	TRBV9	TRBJ2-5	few	CASSVHQTSGETQYF	TGTGCCAGCAGCGTCCACCAGACTAGCGGAGAGACCCAGTACTTC
TRBD2	TRBV19	TRBJ2-7	NA	CASSIFRGRAHEQYF	TGTGCCAGTAGTATTTTCCGCGGGAGGGCCCACGAGCAGTACTTC
NA	TRBV6-1	TRBJ1-2	NA	CASQRELTYSYGYTF	TGTGCCAGCCAACGGGAGCTTACTTACAGTTATGGCTACACCTTC
NA	TRBV2	TRBJ1-5	NA	CASSEFGYNQPQHF	TGTGCCAGCAGTGAGTTTGGATATAATCAGCCCCAGCATTTT
TRBD2	TRBV7-3	TRBJ2-2	NA	CASSSGTSGRFLNTGELFF	TGTGCCAGCAGCTCCGGGACTAGCGGGAGATTCCTGAACACCGGGGAGCTGTTTTTT
NA	TRBV7-2	TRBJ2-1	NA	CASSDEQFF	TGTGCCAGCAGTGATGAGCAGTTCTTC
NA	TRBV7-3	TRBJ2-5	NA	CASSPGGTVQETQYF	TGTGCCAGCAGCCCAGGAGGGACGGTCCAAGAGACCCAGTACTTC
TRBD2	TRBV6-6	TRBJ2-7	once	CASTSGTRDSYEQYF	TGTGCCAGCACTTCCGGGACTAGGGACTCCTACGAGCAGTACTTC
TRBD1	TRBV6-5	TRBJ2-3	NA	CASRDRSTDTQYF	TGTGCCAGCAGGGACAGGAGCACAGATACGCAGTATTTT
TRBD1	TRBV28	TRBJ2-1	NA	CASSLGQGGYNEQFF	TGTGCCAGCAGTCTGGGACAGGGGGGGTACAATGAGCAGTTCTTC
NA	TRBV5-4	TRBJ1-4	NA	CASSLGGRATNEKLFF	TGTGCCAGCAGCTTGGGGGGCCGGGCAACTAATGAAAAACTGTTTTTT
NA	TRBV9	TRBJ2-1	NA	CASSGRGVDEQFF	TGTGCCAGCAGCGGGAGAGGGGTGGATGAGCAGTTCTTC
TRBD1	TRBV5-6	TRBJ2-1	NA	CASSRTGASYNEQFF	TGTGCCAGCAGTCGGACAGGGGCTTCCTACAATGAGCAGTTCTTC
NA	TRBV5-1	TRBJ1-1	NA	CASSLNRGEAFF	TGCGCCAGCAGCTTGAATAGGGGTGAAGCTTTCTTT
TRBD2	TRBV10-1	TRBJ2-3	NA	CASSGGPSGSLGTDTQYF	TGCGCCAGCAGTGGGGGCCCTAGCGGGAGTCTTGGCACAGATACGCAGTATTTT
NA	TRBV28	TRBJ2-3	NA	CASGHSSTDTQYF	TGTGCCAGCGGCCACTCTAGCACAGATACGCAGTATTTT
NA	TRBV18	TRBJ1-5	NA	CASSLSTLNSNQPQHF	TGTGCCAGCTCACTCTCGACCCTTAATAGCAATCAGCCCCAGCATTTT
TRBD1	TRBV5-1	TRBJ2-7	NA	CASSTHGTGSYEQYF	TGCGCCAGCAGCACCCACGGGACAGGCTCCTACGAGCAGTACTTC
TRBD1	TRBV25-1	TRBJ1-1	NA	CASRMAGGLRTEAFF	TGTGCCAGCAGGATGGCAGGGGGCTTGAGGACTGAAGCTTTCTTT
NA	TRBV5-1	TRBJ2-3	NA	CASSLESSTDTQYF	TGCGCCAGCAGCTTGGAGTCTAGCACAGATACGCAGTATTTT
NA	TRBV19	TRBJ2-1	NA	CASSRGQGVNEQFF	TGTGCCAGTAGTCGGGGGCAGGGAGTGAATGAGCAGTTCTTC
TRBD2	TRBV30	TRBJ2-1	NA	CAWSVLNGRASGNEQFF	TGTGCCTGGAGTGTACTGAACGGGAGGGCCTCGGGGAATGAGCAGTTCTTC
TRBD2	TRBV27	TRBJ2-2	NA	CASRLAGGPNTGELFF	TGTGCCAGCAGACTAGCGGGAGGGCCGAACACCGGGGAGCTGTTTTTT
NA	TRBV7-2	TRBJ2-3	NA	CASSLAGADTQYF	TGTGCCAGCAGCTTAGCGGGGGCAGATACGCAGTATTTT
TRBD1	TRBV7-9	TRBJ1-3	many	CASRGTGYGNTIYF	TGTGCCAGCCGGGGGACAGGCTATGGAAACACCATATATTTT
NA	TRBV19	TRBJ1-1	NA	CASSMSGDEAFF	TGTGCCAGTAGTATGTCGGGGGATGAAGCTTTCTTT
NA	TRBV18	TRBJ2-3	NA	CASSPIPSTDTQYF	TGTGCCAGCTCACCAATCCCTAGCACAGATACGCAGTATTTT
NA	TRBV9	TRBJ2-1	NA	CASSPSSSYNEQFF	TGTGCCAGCAGCCCTAGTAGCTCCTACAATGAGCAGTTCTTC
TRBD1	TRBV6-1	TRBJ1-1	NA	CASSARQGINTEAFF	TGTGCCAGCAGTGCCAGACAGGGGATAAACACTGAAGCTTTCTTT
TRBD2	TRBV12-5	TRBJ2-1	NA	CASGRTSGSDEQFF	TGTGCTAGTGGTCGGACTAGCGGGAGTGATGAGCAGTTCTTC
NA	TRBV4-3	TRBJ2-3	NA	CASSQDTADTQYF	TGCGCCAGCAGCCAAGATACGGCAGATACGCAGTATTTT
NA	TRBV6-1	TRBJ2-5	few	CASSGSGTQETQYF	TGTGCCAGCAGTGGATCCGGGACACAAGAGACCCAGTACTTC
NA	TRBV2	TRBJ2-5	NA	CASSSTVGEGTQYF	TGTGCCAGCAGTTCGACCGTGGGGGAAGGGACCCAGTACTTC
TRBD1	TRBV6-6	TRBJ1-2	few	CASSYSQTGSNDGYTF	TGTGCCAGCAGTTACTCCCAGACAGGGTCGAATGATGGCTACACCTTC
TRBD1	TRBV9	TRBJ2-5	NA	CASSPPTGSETQYF	TGTGCCAGCAGCCCCCCGACAGGGTCGGAGACCCAGTACTTC